This T cell receptor beta chain comes out of a study of cytotoxic CD8 clonotypes in ibrutinib-treated CLL. Study overall: Responses: roughly 25 partial, 2 complete; after median approximately 70 months, roughly 14 stayed remitted, around 12 progressed.

Sequencing was designed to attain a depth spanning 1 in 200,000 to 1 in 1 million T cells. Clones were read by immunoSEQ multiplex PCR, and TCRdb kept only the in-frame ones, dropping some. In the table there are 140,000 to 150,000 clones, more than 75% of which are singletons. As regards this clone: Its target is unknown.

The CDR3 loop spans 15 amino acids. Deletions cut 3 bases from V and 6 bases from J, with 18 bases between. Germline V gene sequence: CDR1 KGHSH, CDR2 LQKENI. Whole-study results and caveats: Public clonotypes, rarely seen, contracted or held steady on treatment. Starting clonality was above that of age-matched healthy donors and tracked circulating CD8+ T-cell counts.

This TCR derives from a human donor with chronic lymphocytic leukemia. This chain links TRBV18 with TRBJ2-7; tentatively, D is TRBD2 (6 bases). The sample was PBMCs, taken after 24 months of ibrutinib treatment. The DNA for the CDR3 is TGTGCCAGCTCACCGGCCGTGAACCACGGGGGCGAGCAGTACTTC. Translated: CASSPAVNHGGEQYF. The full variable domain, with the rest looked up from reference TRBV18 and TRBJ2-7, is NAGVMQNPRHLVRRRGQEARLRCSPMKGHSHVYWYRQLPEEGLKFMVYLQKENIIDESGMPKERFSAEFPKEGPSILRIQQVVRGDSAAYFCASSPAVNHGGEQYFGPGTRLTVT.